These 20 T cell receptor beta chains originate from one sample sequenced in a study of identical twins. TCRdb redid the calling of the 5' RACE reads with MiXCR, one entry per CDR3 protein. This table holds fewer than 350,000 distinct CDR3 sequences, 6.5% to 9.5% found once. This sample was shared with a second study, whose subject was yellow fever vaccine responses in identical twins.

The sequencing input was memory (CD45RO+) T cells sorted from blood. These receptors were taken from a woman younger than 35 in good health.

This clonotype was detected many times. V is TRBV4-1 and J is TRBJ2-3, with TRBD2 identical over 11 bases. The germline V gene encodes CDR1 MGHRA and CDR2 YSYEKL. With V trimmed by 0 bases and J by 4 bases, 3 bases remained unmatched. The CDR3 loop spans 16 amino acids. The CDR3 spells CASSQDWGLAADTQYF. DNA for the CDR3: TGCGCCAGCAGCCAAGATTGGGGACTAGCGGCAGATACGCAGTATTTT.

This clonotype was observed a few times. The gene calls are TRBV11-1 and TRBJ1-3; 9 bases agree with TRBD1. The V and J ends lost 6 bases and 2 bases, in that order; junction bases with no gene match: 14. The CDR3 length is 18 residues. CDR1 SGHAT and CDR2 FQDESV come from the germline V gene (reference sequence). DNA of the CDR3: TGTGCCAGCAGTACCGGTTTGGGACAGGGTATTACTGGAAACACCATATATTTT. This encodes CASSTGLGQGITGNTIYF.

This clonotype showed up many times. The V and J genes are TRBV13 and TRBJ2-6, with 12 bases fitting TRBD2. V shed 1 base and J 0 bases; nucleotides not matched to a gene: 4. The length of the CDR3 is 19 residues. Germline values: CDR1 PRHDT, CDR2 FYEKMQ (reference sequence). As DNA, the CDR3 is TGTGCCAGCAGCTTAGTGAGACTAGCGGGAGTCTCTGGGGCCAACGTCCTGACTTTC. Amino acids: CASSLVRLAGVSGANVLTF.

The chain recombines TRBV27 with TRBJ2-3; tentatively, D is TRBD1 or TRBD2 (5 bases each). The V gene lost 3 bases and the J gene lost 3 bases, with 13 bases spanning the gap. The CDR3 spans 15 residues. The germline V gene encodes CDR1 MNHEY and CDR2 SMNVEV (reference sequence). CDR3 DNA: TGTGCCAGCAGTTTTCGTACAGGCGGGACAGATACGCAGTATTTT. Protein sequence: CASSFRTGGTDTQYF.

This clonotype has a handful of counts. This chain connects TRBV7-9 to TRBJ2-3; D gene unclear. Looked up from germline, CDR1 is SEHNR and CDR2 is FQNEAQ (reference sequence). The CDR3 is made up of 17 amino acids. Trimming shortened V by 4 bases and J by 1 base, and 18 bases separated the two germline ends. CDR3 DNA sequence: TGTGCCAGCAGCTCCTGGCTTGGCTCAGGAGGCACAGATACGCAGTATTTT. Protein product: CASSSWLGSGGTDTQYF.

V is TRBV28 and J is TRBJ2-4; D unclear. Per the germline V gene, CDR1 is MDHEN and CDR2 is SYDVKM. V was trimmed by 3 bases and J by 2 bases, leaving 8 bases between them. The CDR3 runs to 14 residues. The CDR3 region is CASSFSGSKNIQYF. CDR3 in DNA: TGTGCCAGCAGTTTTTCGGGTTCCAAAAACATTCAGTACTTC.

The gene calls are TRBV28 and TRBJ2-1, with 8 nucleotides matching TRBD2. V dropped 6 bases and J dropped 4; count of bases not matched to a gene: 5. The CDR3 runs to 14 residues. In germline, CDR1 is MDHEN, CDR2 SYDVKM. In nucleotides, the CDR3 is TGTGCCAGCAGCGGGGGACTAGAGTACAATGAGCAGTTCTTC. As protein: CASSGGLEYNEQFF. Complete variable domain (other parts from reference TRBV28 and TRBJ2-1): DVKVTQSSRYLVKRTGEKVFLECVQDMDHENMFWYRQDPGLGLRLIYFSYDVKMKEKGDIPEGYSVSREKKERFSLILESASTNQTSMYLCASSGGLEYNEQFFGPGTRLTVL.

A few counts support this clonotype. The chain couples TRBV20-1 to TRBJ2-7; either TRBD1 or TRBD2 may supply D (6 bases each). This CDR3 is 15 amino acids long. CDR1 is DFQATT and CDR2 is SNEGSKA in the germline V gene (reference sequence). CDR3 residues: CSAGPMGALSYEQYF. The CDR3 DNA reads as TGCAGCGCGGGACCCATGGGGGCACTCTCCTACGAGCAGTACTTC.

This clonotype occurred many times. The CDR3 region has the DNA TGTGCCAGCAGTTTGAGGGGCCCAGGGACTGAAGCTTTCTTT. It translates to CASSLRGPGTEAFF. The gene calls are TRBV12-3 or TRBV12-4 and TRBJ1-1; a possible D gene is TRBD1 (5 bases). The CDR3 contains 14 residues. V gave up 3 bases and J gave up 5 bases, with 13 bases separating them.

This clonotype was observed at least ten times. The chain carries TRBV7-8 and TRBJ2-5, with a tentative D call TRBD2 (7 bases). The CDR3 has 17 amino acids. The V and J ends lost 5 bases and 7 bases respectively, with 26 bases between them. Germline V gives CDR1 SGHVS, CDR2 FQNEAQ. The CDR3 nucleotides read TGTGCCAGCAGCCCCAGGCCCGCAGGGGAGGGAAGGGGGACCCAGTACTTC. Translating it yields CASSPRPAGEGRGTQYF. The full variable domain, with the rest looked up from reference TRBV7-8 and TRBJ2-5, is GAGVSQSPRYKVAKRGQDVALRCDPISGHVSLFWYQQALGQGPEFLTYFQNEAQLDKSGLPSDRFFAERPEGSVSTLKIQRTQQEDSAVYLCASSPRPAGEGRGTQYFGPGTRLLVL.

Ten or more counts support this clonotype. The chain is built from TRBV5-1 and TRBJ2-7, with 14 bases matching TRBD2. The CDR3 contains 15 residues. Germline V gene data show CDR1 as SGHRS and CDR2 as YFSETQ. The junction had 3 bases not matched to a gene; V was cut back by 3 bases and J by 4 bases. CDR3 coding DNA: TGCGCCAGCAGCTGGGGGACTAGCGGGAGATACGAGCAGTACTTC. Encoded protein: CASSWGTSGRYEQYF. Full variable domain (rest looked up from reference TRBV5-1 and TRBJ2-7): KAGVTQTPRYLIKTRGQQVTLSCSPISGHRSVSWYQQTPGQGLQFLFEYFSETQRNKGNFPGRFSGRQFSNSRSEMNVSTLELGDSALYLCASSWGTSGRYEQYFGPGTRLTVT.

V gene TRBV7-9 combines with J gene TRBJ1-4, with 9 positions matching TRBD1. V was pared by 4 bases and J by 3 bases, with 3 bases of the junction left unmatched. The CDR3 extends over 15 amino acids. Germline loops: CDR1 SEHNR, CDR2 FQNEAQ (reference sequence). This CDR3 is CASSSTGGSNEKLFF. The CDR3 DNA sequence: TGTGCCAGCAGCTCTACAGGGGGCTCTAATGAAAAACTGTTTTTT. The full variable domain, with the rest looked up from reference TRBV7-9 and TRBJ1-4, is DTGVSQNPRHKITKRGQNVTFRCDPISEHNRLYWYRQTLGQGPEFLTYFQNEAQLEKSRLLSDRFSAERPKGSFSTLEIQRTEQGDSAMYLCASSSTGGSNEKLFFGSGTQLSVL.

The V gene is TRBV18, the J gene TRBJ2-1; D call uncertain. Germline CDR1 is KGHSH and CDR2 is LQKENI. The CDR3 runs 16 residues. V shed 5 bases and J shed 4 bases, with 18 bases lying between them. The CDR3: CASSAQQGVGYNEQFF. As DNA, the CDR3 is TGTGCCAGCTCAGCCCAACAAGGAGTCGGTTACAATGAGCAGTTCTTC.

This clonotype was seen at least ten times. V gene TRBV6-1 combines with J gene TRBJ1-1; no definite D call. The CDR3 totals 15 residues. V gave up 6 bases and J gave up 1 base, with 15 bases separating them. Germline CDR1 is MNHNS and CDR2 is SASEGT. The CDR3 spells CASRLWVDENTEAFF. In DNA, the CDR3 is TGTGCCAGCAGACTCTGGGTAGACGAGAACACTGAAGCTTTCTTT.

There are many counts of this clonotype. The V and J genes are TRBV5-1 and TRBJ2-5; the D is unclear. The CDR3 is 12 residues long. Germline-derived CDR1 and CDR2 are SGHRS and YFSETQ. Trimming left V 5 bases short and J 0 bases short, with 5 bases between. The CDR3 region has the DNA TGCGCCAGCAGACCGTACCAAGAGACCCAGTACTTC. Its translation: CASRPYQETQYF.

The V and J genes are TRBV6-1 and TRBJ1-3, with D hard to call. Germline CDR1 is MNHNS and CDR2 is SASEGT. V lost 6 bases, J lost 0 bases, and 12 bases lay in between. The CDR3 extends over 15 amino acids. The CDR3 DNA is TGTGCCAGCAGATCGGACGGGTTCTCTGGAAACACCATATATTTT. This sequence encodes CASRSDGFSGNTIYF.

The V call is TRBV5-1, the J call TRBJ1-4, with TRBD1 matching over 7 bases. Trimming at V came to 2 bases and at J to 4 bases, leaving 5 bases not matched to a gene. The CDR3 totals 15 residues. The germline CDR1 and CDR2 sequences are SGHRS and YFSETQ. CDR3 in DNA: TGCGCCAGCAGCTTAAGAGGGGGCGATAATGAAAAACTGTTTTTT. Protein product: CASSLRGGDNEKLFF.

This clonotype came up many times. The chain carries TRBV12-3 or TRBV12-4 and TRBJ2-1, with D uncertain. V was trimmed by 1 base and J by 9 bases, leaving 4 bases between them. This CDR3 contains 11 residues. This CDR3 reads CASSLGAEQFF. The CDR3 nucleotides are TGTGCCAGCAGTTTAGGGGCTGAGCAGTTCTTC.

This clonotype was seen a few times. The rearrangement uses TRBV5-5 and TRBJ2-3; D may be TRBD1 or TRBD2 (5 bases each). CDR1 is SGHKS and CDR2 is YYEKEE in the germline V gene (reference sequence). Trimming removed 4 bases from V and 4 bases from J, with 13 bases in between. This CDR3 is 14 amino acids long. The CDR3 DNA reads TGTGCCAGCAGCCTGCGGCAGGGACCAGATACGCAGTATTTT. Amino acid sequence: CASSLRQGPDTQYF.

The rearrangement uses TRBV24-1 and TRBJ1-5; the D is unclear. The CDR3 has 14 residues. V lost 2 bases and J 0 bases, leaving 4 bases between the germline ends. CDR1 and CDR2 (germline): KGHDR, SFDVKD. DNA of the CDR3: TGTGCCACCAGTGATTGGGCTAGCAATCAGCCCCAGCATTTT. This encodes CATSDWASNQPQHF.